Below are 5 T cell receptor beta chains sequenced from a single sample in a study of T cell responses to AZD1222 COVID-19 vaccine. Sequenced by immunoSEQ multiplex PCR; TCRdb stores in-frame clones only, minus some. The sample shows some 54,000 clones, 70% to 90% of them seen only once. Here the sequenced sample was peripheral blood, taken on day 0 of AZD1222 vaccination. The receptors shown here come from an adult in good health.

The gene calls are TRBV2 and TRBJ1-4; no definite D call. V was pared by 6 bases and J by 0 bases, with 5 bases between. Germline assignment: CDR1 SNHLY and CDR2 FYNNEI. This CDR3 is 13 amino acids long. The DNA of the CDR3 is TGTGCCAGCAGATGGTCAACTAATGAAAAACTGTTTTTT. Its protein product is CASRWSTNEKLFF. Full variable domain (outside the CDR3, taken from reference TRBV2 and TRBJ1-4): EPEVTQTPSHQVTQMGQEVILRCVPISNHLYFYWYRQILGQKVEFLVSFYNNEISEKSEIFDDQFSVERPDGSNFTLKIRSTKLEDSAMYFCASRWSTNEKLFFGSGTQLSVL.

V and J are TRBV2 and TRBJ1-2; D is perhaps TRBD1 (5 bases). Trimming left V 4 bases short and J 8 bases short, with 14 bases between. This CDR3 comprises 13 residues. The germline V gene has CDR1 SNHLY and CDR2 FYNNEI. For the CDR3, the DNA is TGTGCCAGCAGTGGGGGGGAGGTGGACGGCTACACCTTC. It specifies CASSGGEVDGYTF.

The genes are TRBV5-6 and TRBJ1-1; D is unclear. CDR1 is SGHDT, CDR2 YYEEEE, per germline. V was cut by 0 bases and J by 4 bases, with 10 bases left in between. The CDR3 runs to 14 residues. The CDR3 reads CASSLVMRGTEAFF. DNA for the CDR3: TGTGCCAGCAGCTTGGTAATGCGGGGCACTGAAGCTTTCTTT.

The chain is built from TRBV27 and TRBJ2-6; no clear D gene. V was pared by 1 base and J by 0 bases, with 16 bases between. Germline V lookup: CDR1 MNHEY, CDR2 SMNVEV (reference sequence). This CDR3 is 19 amino acids long. The CDR3: CASSLYTDLFISGANVLTF. CDR3 DNA sequence: TGTGCCAGCAGTTTATACACCGACCTCTTCATCTCTGGGGCCAACGTCCTGACTTTC.

This sequence joins TRBV5-4 and TRBJ1-5; D is unclear. Germline V gene data show CDR1 as SGHNT and CDR2 as YYREEE (reference sequence). CDR3 length: 15 residues. V gave up 3 bases and J gave up 0 bases, with 10 bases separating them. CDR3 DNA sequence: TGTGCCAGCAGCTCCGGAGGAGGTAGCAATCAGCCCCAGCATTTT. It is translated as CASSSGGGSNQPQHF.